This entry lists 26 T cell receptor beta chains sequenced from one sample in a study of T cells in women clearing cervical HPV infection. Profiling relied on immunoSEQ multiplex PCR, and the TCRdb table lists in-frame clones only, not all of them. This listing includes more than 45,000 clones. Input material: blood buffy coat. The receptors here all came from a woman between 18 and 70 years old with a cervical HPV16 infection that either progressed to CIN3+ or cleared (not recorded which).

On this clone itself: The CDR3 end falls 3 residues outside the read, so it is completed with the germline J gene. The V gene is TRBV28, the J gene TRBJ1-4; TRBD1 is a possible D gene (5 bases). Trimming removed 0 bases from V and 5 bases from J, with 7 bases in between. CDR1 is MDHEN, CDR2 SYDVKM, per germline. The CDR3 runs 14 residues. The CDR3 loop reads CASSLWTENEKLFF. The CDR3 bases that were read are TGTGCCAGCAGTTTATGGACAGAGAATGAAAAA.

Details on this clone: Sequencing ends 3 residues short of the CDR3 end; the germline J gene provides the rest. The chain couples TRBV10-3 to TRBJ2-5, with D maybe TRBD2 (6 bases). The CDR3 is 16 amino acids. CDR1 ENHRY and CDR2 SYGVKD come from the germline V gene. Trimming pared 3 bases from V and 1 base from J, leaving 15 bases between. The covered CDR3 bases are TGTGCCATCAGTGACCCCACGACGGGACTCCAAGAGACC. This encodes CAISDPTTGLQET. The CDR3 reads in full as CAISDPTTGLQETQYF.

Details on this clone: The DNA ends 3 residues before the CDR3 does, and the rest of the CDR3 is filled in from the germline J gene. The chain employs TRBV6-4 and TRBJ2-1, with D maybe TRBD2 (5 bases). The CDR3 has 13 amino acids. Germline V lookup: CDR1 MRHNA, CDR2 SNTAGT. Trimming left V 8 bases short and J 1 base short, with 9 bases between. This CDR3 is CASALASYNEQFF. The sequenced part of the CDR3 DNA is TGTGCCAGCGCTCTAGCTTCCTACAATGAG.

Concerning this clone: The CDR3 is cut off 3 residues early in the read; its end comes from the germline J gene. The chain recombines TRBV5-4 with TRBJ2-1; D possibly corresponds to TRBD1 (6 bases). Looked up from germline, CDR1 is SGHNT and CDR2 is YYREEE (reference sequence). The length of the CDR3 is 15 residues. The V end was cut by 4 bases, the J end by 7 bases, with 18 bases between. Here the CDR3 reads CASSGGPQRGNEQFF. The covered CDR3 bases are TGTGCCAGCAGCGGGGGACCACAAAGGGGGAATGAG.

A remark on this clone: The read terminates 3 residues ahead of where the CDR3 ends, so the germline J gene completes it. This chain links TRBV20-1 with TRBJ2-1, with 12 positions matching TRBD2. The CDR3 has 15 residues. Per germline, CDR1 DFQATT and CDR2 SNEGSKA (reference sequence). V gave up 5 bases and J gave up 4 bases; unmatched junction bases: 6. The covered CDR3 bases are TGCAGTGCTCCATCAGGACTAGCGGGATACAATGAG. It yields the protein CSAPSGLAGYNE. The CDR3, in full, reads CSAPSGLAGYNEQFF.

As regards this clone: From the germline J gene comes the end of the CDR3, since the read stops 3 residues before it. J is TRBJ1-1 and V is TRBV7-8; D might be TRBD1 (5 bases). The CDR3 is made up of 14 amino acids. Trimming removed 3 bases from V and 0 bases from J, with 8 bases in between. Germline-derived CDR1 and CDR2 are SGHVS and FQNEAQ. CDR3 bases read: TGTGCCAGCAGCTTGGACATTATGAACACTGAA. Encoded protein: CASSLDIMNTE. The CDR3 reads in full as CASSLDIMNTEAFF.

Note on this clone: The read comes to an end 3 residues before the CDR3 does, leaving the germline J gene to fill in the end. The gene calls are TRBV5-1 and TRBJ1-6, with a tentative D call TRBD1 (6 bases). Trimming removed 1 base from V and 7 bases from J, with 12 bases in between. The CDR3 totals 15 residues. Germline values: CDR1 SGHRS, CDR2 YFSETQ. CDR3 DNA (partial): TGCGCCAGCAGCTTGAGCAGGGGAGGGAATTCACCC. It translates to CASSLSRGGNSP. In full, the CDR3 reads CASSLSRGGNSPLHF.

In the case of this clone: Read sequence stops 3 residues before the CDR3 end, and the germline J gene provides the missing end. The chain combines TRBV7-2 with TRBJ2-7, with 11 bases matching TRBD1. The CDR3 length is 14 residues. Trimming removed 7 bases from V and 2 bases from J; junction bases left unmatched: 4. Per germline, CDR1 SGHTA and CDR2 FQGNSA. The CDR3 region is CASTRDRGTYEQYF. The DNA read from the CDR3 is TGTGCCAGCACCCGGGACAGGGGGACCTACGAG.

As regards this clone: From the germline J gene comes the end of the CDR3, since the read stops 3 residues before it. The V gene is TRBV18, the J gene TRBJ2-7, with 8 positions matching TRBD1. The CDR3 has 13 residues. With 6 bases clipped from V and 2 bases from J, the junction kept 3 bases outside the gene matches. CDR1 and CDR2 from the germline V gene are KGHSH and LQKENI. CDR3 bases read: TGTGCCAGCTCCCGGGACAGGACCTACGAG. Protein product: CASSRDRTYE. The full CDR3 is CASSRDRTYEQYF. Complete variable domain (other parts from reference TRBV18 and TRBJ2-7): NAGVMQNPRHLVRRRGQEARLRCSPMKGHSHVYWYRQLPEEGLKFMVYLQKENIIDESGMPKERFSAEFPKEGPSILRIQQVVRGDSAAYFCASSRDRTYEQYFGPGTRLTVT.

On this clone: The read terminates 3 residues ahead of where the CDR3 ends, so the germline J gene completes it. The chain couples TRBV29-1 to TRBJ1-1; the match to TRBD1 covers 7 bases. This CDR3 has 15 amino acids. Germline CDR1 and CDR2: SQVTM and ANQGSEA. V dropped 3 bases and J dropped 0; count of bases not matched to a gene: 7. The CDR3 loop reads CSVEDYRGLNTEAFF. The covered CDR3 bases are TGCAGCGTTGAGGATTACAGGGGCCTGAACACTGAA. Full variable domain (missing parts from reference TRBV29-1 and TRBJ1-1): SAVISQKPSRDICQRGTSLTIQCQVDSQVTMMFWYRQQPGQSLTLIATANQGSEATYESGFVIDKFPISRPNLTFSTLTVSNMSPEDSSIYLCSVEDYRGLNTEAFFGQGTRLTVV.

On this clone: The sequenced fragment ends 3 residues before the CDR3 boundary, so the rest is inferred from the germline J gene. The chain recombines TRBV20-1 with TRBJ2-3; TRBD1 aligns across 10 bases. CDR1 and CDR2 (germline): DFQATT, SNEGSKA (reference sequence). The CDR3 sequence is 15 residues long. V was pared by 0 bases and J by 4 bases, with 4 bases of the junction left unmatched. The chain's CDR3 is CSARDPGQGPDTQYF. Incomplete CDR3 DNA: TGCAGTGCTAGAGATCCGGGACAGGGGCCAGATACG.

On this clone itself: The CDR3 is cut off 3 residues early in the read; its end comes from the germline J gene. The V call is TRBV5-1, the J call TRBJ2-7, with 9 bases identical to TRBD1. Germline V lookup: CDR1 SGHRS, CDR2 YFSETQ. Losses at the gene ends were 2 bases for V and 1 base for J; bases not matched to a gene: 7. CDR3 length: 16 amino acids. CDR3 amino acids: CASSFFGGTGSYEQYF. CDR3 bases read: TGCGCCAGCAGCTTTTTTGGCGGGACAGGGTCCTACGAG.

In regard to this clone: Read data end 3 residues before the CDR3 end; the end is taken from the germline J gene. The chain joins TRBV11-2 to TRBJ1-1; 7 positions match TRBD1. Germline V CDR1 and CDR2: SGHAT, FQNNGV. V was clipped by 3 bases and J by 0 bases; unmatched bases: 1. CDR3 size: 14 residues. The CDR3 DNA, read in part, is TGTGCCAGCAGCTTCGACAGGGTGAACACTGAA. This encodes CASSFDRVNTE. In full, the CDR3 is CASSFDRVNTEAFF.

About this clone: Coverage ceases 3 residues before the CDR3 finishes, and the germline J gene fills in the end. The chain employs TRBV4-2 and TRBJ2-5, with D perhaps TRBD2 (5 bases). Trimming cost V 0 bases and J 5 bases, with 13 bases left between them. The CDR3 length is 15 residues. Germline V gives CDR1 LGHNA, CDR2 YNFKEQ. The covered CDR3 bases are TGTGCCAGCAGCCAAGAAAAGCTAGCTAGTGAGACC. Its protein is CASSQEKLASET. The entire CDR3 is CASSQEKLASETQYF.

With respect to this clone: The sequenced fragment ends 3 residues before the CDR3 boundary, so the rest is inferred from the germline J gene. The rearrangement links TRBV5-1 to TRBJ2-2, with unresolved D. CDR3 size: 14 residues. Germline-derived CDR1 and CDR2 are SGHRS and YFSETQ. V gave up 2 bases and J gave up 3 bases, with 8 bases separating them. This chain's CDR3 is CASSFIADTGELFF. Partial CDR3 DNA: TGCGCCAGCAGCTTTATAGCCGACACCGGGGAG.

In regard to this clone: The CDR3 end falls 3 residues outside the read, so it is completed with the germline J gene. The V call is TRBV5-1, the J call TRBJ2-5; 9 nucleotides align to TRBD2. The CDR3 is made up of 14 amino acids. V was clipped by 2 bases and J by 4 bases; unmatched bases: 3. Germline V gene data show CDR1 as SGHRS and CDR2 as YFSETQ. CDR3 DNA, as far as it was read: TGCGCCAGCAGCTTAGCGGGGGGAAGAGAGACC. Its translation: CASSLAGGRET. The complete CDR3 protein is CASSLAGGRETQYF.

With respect to this clone: Sequencing ends 3 residues short of the CDR3 end; the germline J gene provides the rest. The V call is TRBV15, the J call TRBJ2-4; no clear D gene. The CDR3 loop spans 15 amino acids. The V end lost 0 bases, the J end lost 7 bases, and 13 bases lay between the germline ends. Germline V gives CDR1 LNHNV, CDR2 YYDKDF (reference sequence). CDR3 DNA, as far as it was read: TGTGCCACCAGCAGAGATTGGCCATCCGGGAACATT. It translates to CATSRDWPSGNI. The CDR3 reads in full as CATSRDWPSGNIQYF.

About this clone itself: The read stops 3 residues short of the end of the CDR3; the missing end is completed from the germline J gene. V gene TRBV5-1 combines with J gene TRBJ1-4; the D gene is possibly TRBD1 (5 bases). The V gene's germline CDR1 is SGHRS and CDR2 YFSETQ. V was cut by 5 bases and J by 7 bases, with 12 bases left in between. This CDR3 comprises 13 residues. The CDR3 DNA, read in part, is TGCGCCAGCAGTGAGGGGCGGCTTGAAAAA. This encodes CASSEGRLEK. The complete CDR3 reads CASSEGRLEKLFF.

In regard to this clone: The CDR3 is cut off 3 residues early in the read; its end comes from the germline J gene. The gene calls are TRBV7-6 and TRBJ2-3; D is unclear. This CDR3 has 14 residues. Germline V gene sequence: CDR1 SGHVS, CDR2 FNYEAQ. With 7 bases removed from V and 6 bases from J, the gap between germline ends came to 17 bases. The CDR3 bases that were read are TGTGCCAGCAACTTCCCTCCGAGGTCGGATACG. It translates to CASNFPPRSDT. The full CDR3 protein reads CASNFPPRSDTQYF.

A remark on this clone: Read coverage stops 3 residues before the CDR3 terminus; the germline J gene supplies the remainder. The V call is TRBV11-1, the J call TRBJ1-1; the D is unclear. The V and J ends lost 3 bases and 6 bases respectively, with 11 bases between them. The CDR3 has 13 residues. Looked up from germline, CDR1 is SGHAT and CDR2 is FQDESV (reference sequence). The CDR3 loop reads CASSLKGWAEAFF. The sequenced CDR3 bases are TGTGCCAGCAGCTTGAAAGGGTGGGCTGAA.

The CDR3 reads CATSRDQGRNQPQHF. CDR3 DNA (partial): TGTGCCACCAGCAGAGATCAGGGTCGAAATCAGCCC. J is TRBJ1-5 and V is TRBV15; possible D gene TRBD1, 5 bases. Read data end 3 residues before the CDR3 end; the end is taken from the germline J gene. The CDR3 length is 15 residues. Germline CDR1 LNHNV, CDR2 YYDKDF (reference sequence). The V gene lost 0 bases and the J gene lost 4 bases, with 10 bases spanning the gap.

A remark on this clone: The read is 3 residues too short to cover the CDR3 end, so that end is filled in from the germline J gene. The gene calls are TRBV20-1 and TRBJ2-5; possibly TRBD1 for D (6 bases). Germline CDR1 is DFQATT and CDR2 is SNEGSKA (reference sequence). The CDR3 spans 15 residues. V dropped 2 bases and J dropped 5 bases, with 18 bases sitting between them. The sequenced CDR3 bases are TGCAGTGCTAGACCTACACCAGGGGCGCACGAGACC. Translating it yields CSARPTPGAHET. The entire CDR3 reads CSARPTPGAHETQYF.

Note on this clone: The read ends 3 residues before the CDR3 terminus; that terminus is restored from the germline J gene. The chain couples TRBV20-1 to TRBJ1-3; D remains ambiguous. Deletions cut 3 bases from V and 0 bases from J, with 9 bases between. There are 14 residues in the CDR3. Germline CDR1 DFQATT, CDR2 SNEGSKA (reference sequence). Here the CDR3 reads CSASAAISGNTIYF. The CDR3 DNA, read in part, is TGCAGTGCTAGTGCGGCAATCTCTGGAAACACC.

Worth noting for this clone: The read stops 3 residues short of the end of the CDR3; the missing end is completed from the germline J gene. The J gene is TRBJ2-1, the V gene TRBV18; 10 bases match TRBD2. J gave up 2 bases and V 4 bases, and 2 bases lay outside the gene matches. CDR1 KGHSH and CDR2 LQKENI come from the germline V gene. The CDR3 runs 15 residues. CDR3 amino acids: CASSLGLATYNEQFF. CDR3 DNA, as far as it was read: TGTGCCAGCTCACTGGGACTAGCGACCTACAATGAG.

In regard to this clone: The read ends 3 residues shy of where the CDR3 ends; the end is completed using the germline J gene. V usage is TRBV5-1 and J usage is TRBJ2-1; 13 nucleotides align to TRBD2. CDR3 length: 15 amino acids. Trimming at V came to 4 bases and at J to 4 bases, leaving 2 bases not matched to a gene. Per germline, CDR1 SGHRS and CDR2 YFSETQ. This CDR3 is CASSKTSGGYNEQFF. CDR3 DNA, as far as it was read: TGCGCCAGCAGCAAGACTAGCGGGGGGTACAATGAG. Using reference TRBV5-1 and TRBJ2-1 for the parts outside the CDR3, the full variable domain is KAGVTQTPRYLIKTRGQQVTLSCSPISGHRSVSWYQQTPGQGLQFLFEYFSETQRNKGNFPGRFSGRQFSNSRSEMNVSTLELGDSALYLCASSKTSGGYNEQFFGPGTRLTVL.

With regard to this clone: From the germline J gene comes the end of the CDR3, since the read stops 3 residues before it. The V call is TRBV7-2, the J call TRBJ2-3, with 11 bases fitting TRBD2. This CDR3 is 16 amino acids long. The V gene's germline CDR1 is SGHTA and CDR2 FQGNSA. Trimming at V came to 0 bases and at J to 6 bases, leaving 5 bases not matched to a gene. The covered CDR3 bases are TGTGCCAGCAGCTTAGCGCTAGCGGGGGGTTGGGATACG. The encoded protein is CASSLALAGGWDT. The full CDR3 protein is CASSLALAGGWDTQYF.